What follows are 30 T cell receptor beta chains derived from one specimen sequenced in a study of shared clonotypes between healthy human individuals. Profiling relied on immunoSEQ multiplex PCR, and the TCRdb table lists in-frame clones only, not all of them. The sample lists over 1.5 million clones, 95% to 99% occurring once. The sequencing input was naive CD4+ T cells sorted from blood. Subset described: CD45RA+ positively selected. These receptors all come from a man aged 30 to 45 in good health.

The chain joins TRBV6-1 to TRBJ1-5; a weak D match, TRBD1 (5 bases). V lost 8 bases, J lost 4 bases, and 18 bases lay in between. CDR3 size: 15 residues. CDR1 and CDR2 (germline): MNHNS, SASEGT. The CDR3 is CASRGGQGQNQPQHF. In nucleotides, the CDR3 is TGTGCCAGCCGGGGGGGTCAGGGTCAGAATCAGCCCCAGCATTTT.

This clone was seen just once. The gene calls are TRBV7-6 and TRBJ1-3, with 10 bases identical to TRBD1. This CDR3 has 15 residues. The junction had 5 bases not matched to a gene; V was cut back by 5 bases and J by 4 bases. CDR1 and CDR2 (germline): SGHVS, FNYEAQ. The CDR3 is CASSLGQGGGNTIYF. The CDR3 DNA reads TGTGCCAGCAGCCTAGGACAGGGGGGAGGAAACACCATATATTTT.

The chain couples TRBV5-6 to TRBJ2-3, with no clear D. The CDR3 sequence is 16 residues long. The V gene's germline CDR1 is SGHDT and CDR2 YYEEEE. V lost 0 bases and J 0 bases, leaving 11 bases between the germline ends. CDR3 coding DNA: TGTGCCAGCAGCTTGGATCCAAGAGAGAGCACAGATACGCAGTATTTT. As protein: CASSLDPRESTDTQYF.

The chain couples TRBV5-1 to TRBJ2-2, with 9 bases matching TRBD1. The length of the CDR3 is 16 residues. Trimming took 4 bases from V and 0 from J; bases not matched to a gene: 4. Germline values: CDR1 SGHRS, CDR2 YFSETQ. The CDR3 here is CASSLRTGANTGELFF. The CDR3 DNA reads TGCGCCAGCAGCCTGAGGACAGGGGCGAACACCGGGGAGCTGTTTTTT.

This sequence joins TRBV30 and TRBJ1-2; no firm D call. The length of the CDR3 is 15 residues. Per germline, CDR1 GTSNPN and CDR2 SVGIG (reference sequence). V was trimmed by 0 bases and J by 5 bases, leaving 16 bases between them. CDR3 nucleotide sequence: TGTGCCTGGAGTGTACCAACGCTAGAAACTTATGGCTACACCTTC. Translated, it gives CAWSVPTLETYGYTF.

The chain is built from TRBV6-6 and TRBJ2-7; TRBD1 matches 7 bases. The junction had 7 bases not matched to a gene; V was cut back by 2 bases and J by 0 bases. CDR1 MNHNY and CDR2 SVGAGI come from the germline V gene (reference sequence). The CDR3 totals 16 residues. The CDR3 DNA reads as TGTGCCAGCAGTTACCAAACAGGGGACAGCTCCTACGAGCAGTACTTC. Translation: CASSYQTGDSSYEQYF.

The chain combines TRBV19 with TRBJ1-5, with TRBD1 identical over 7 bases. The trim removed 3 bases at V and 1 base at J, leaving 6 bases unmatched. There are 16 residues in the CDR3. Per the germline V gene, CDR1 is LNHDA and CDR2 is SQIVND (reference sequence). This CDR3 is CASSIGSGGSNQPQHF. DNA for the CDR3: TGTGCCAGTAGTATTGGTTCAGGGGGAAGCAATCAGCCCCAGCATTTT.

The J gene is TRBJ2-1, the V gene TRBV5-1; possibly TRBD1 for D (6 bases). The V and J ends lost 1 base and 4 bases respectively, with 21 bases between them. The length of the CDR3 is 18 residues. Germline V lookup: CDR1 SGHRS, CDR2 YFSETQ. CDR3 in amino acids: CASSLFSTLTGIYNEQFF. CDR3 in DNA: TGCGCCAGCAGCTTGTTTTCGACGCTGACAGGTATTTACAATGAGCAGTTCTTC.

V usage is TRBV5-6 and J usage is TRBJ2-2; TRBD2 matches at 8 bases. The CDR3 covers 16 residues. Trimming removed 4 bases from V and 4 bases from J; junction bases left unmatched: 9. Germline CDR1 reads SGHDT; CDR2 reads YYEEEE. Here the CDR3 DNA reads TGTGCCAGCAGCCGAGGGGGACTAGTTTTCACCGGGGAGCTGTTTTTT. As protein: CASSRGGLVFTGELFF.

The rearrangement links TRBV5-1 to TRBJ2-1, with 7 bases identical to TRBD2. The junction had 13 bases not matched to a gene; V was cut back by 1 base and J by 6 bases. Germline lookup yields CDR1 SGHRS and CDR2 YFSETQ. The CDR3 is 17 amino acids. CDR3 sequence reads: CASSLMPGGLESNEQFF. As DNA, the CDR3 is TGCGCCAGCAGCTTGATGCCGGGAGGACTAGAAAGCAATGAGCAGTTCTTC.

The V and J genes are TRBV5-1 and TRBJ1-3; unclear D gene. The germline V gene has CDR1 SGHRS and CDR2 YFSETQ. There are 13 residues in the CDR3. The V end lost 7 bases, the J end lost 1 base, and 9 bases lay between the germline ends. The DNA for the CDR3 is TGCGCCAGCCAGGACCTTTCTGGAAACACCATATATTTT. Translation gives CASQDLSGNTIYF.

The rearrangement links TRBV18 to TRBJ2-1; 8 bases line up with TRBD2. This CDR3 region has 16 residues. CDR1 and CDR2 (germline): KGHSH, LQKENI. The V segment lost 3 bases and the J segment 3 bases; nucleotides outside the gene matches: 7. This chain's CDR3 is CASSPSLAVNYNEQFF. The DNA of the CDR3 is TGTGCCAGCTCACCCTCACTAGCGGTAAACTACAATGAGCAGTTCTTC. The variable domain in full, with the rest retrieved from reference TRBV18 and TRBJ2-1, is NAGVMQNPRHLVRRRGQEARLRCSPMKGHSHVYWYRQLPEEGLKFMVYLQKENIIDESGMPKERFSAEFPKEGPSILRIQQVVRGDSAAYFCASSPSLAVNYNEQFFGPGTRLTVL.

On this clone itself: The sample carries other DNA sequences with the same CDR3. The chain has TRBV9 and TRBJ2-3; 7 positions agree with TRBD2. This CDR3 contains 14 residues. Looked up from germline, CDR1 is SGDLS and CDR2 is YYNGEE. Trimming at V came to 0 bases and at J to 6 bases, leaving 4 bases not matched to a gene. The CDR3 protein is CASSVGAGADTQYF. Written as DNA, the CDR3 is TGTGCCAGCAGCGTAGGGGCGGGAGCGGATACGCAGTATTTT. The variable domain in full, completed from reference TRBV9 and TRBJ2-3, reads DSGVTQTPKHLITATGQRVTLRCSPRSGDLSVYWYQQSLDQGLQFLIQYYNGEERAKGNILERFSAQQFPDLHSELNLSSLELGDSALYFCASSVGAGADTQYFGPGTRLTVL.

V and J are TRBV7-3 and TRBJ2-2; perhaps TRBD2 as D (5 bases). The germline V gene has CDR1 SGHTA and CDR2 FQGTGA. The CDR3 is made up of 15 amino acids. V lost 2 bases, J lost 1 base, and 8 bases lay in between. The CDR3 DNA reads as TGTGCCAGCAGCTTAGGAGGCAGGAACACCGGGGAGCTGTTTTTT. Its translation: CASSLGGRNTGELFF.

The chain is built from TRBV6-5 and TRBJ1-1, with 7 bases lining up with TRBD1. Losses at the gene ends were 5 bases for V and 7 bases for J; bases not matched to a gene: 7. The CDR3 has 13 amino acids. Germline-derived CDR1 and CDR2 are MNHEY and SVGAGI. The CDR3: CASSTPTGIEAFF. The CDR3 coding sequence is TGTGCCAGCAGTACACCGACAGGGATTGAAGCTTTCTTT.

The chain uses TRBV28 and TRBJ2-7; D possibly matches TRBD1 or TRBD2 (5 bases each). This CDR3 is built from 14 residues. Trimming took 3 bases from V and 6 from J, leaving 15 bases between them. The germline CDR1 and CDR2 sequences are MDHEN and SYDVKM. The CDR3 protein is CASSFSFWGSEQYF. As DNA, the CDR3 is TGTGCCAGCAGTTTTTCATTTTGGGGGAGCGAGCAGTACTTC.

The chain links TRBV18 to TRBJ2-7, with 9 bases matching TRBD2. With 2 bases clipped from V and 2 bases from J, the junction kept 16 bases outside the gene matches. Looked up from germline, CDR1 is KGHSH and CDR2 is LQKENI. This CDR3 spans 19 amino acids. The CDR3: CASSPSSTPGSGSPYEQYF. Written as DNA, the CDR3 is TGTGCCAGCTCACCATCCTCCACTCCCGGTAGCGGGAGCCCCTACGAGCAGTACTTC.

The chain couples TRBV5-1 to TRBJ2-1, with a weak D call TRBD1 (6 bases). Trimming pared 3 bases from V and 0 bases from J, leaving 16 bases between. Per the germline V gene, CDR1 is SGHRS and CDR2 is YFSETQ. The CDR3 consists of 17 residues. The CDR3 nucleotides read TGCGCCAGCAGCTCCGGGGCGGACAGATTCTCCTACAATGAGCAGTTCTTC. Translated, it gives CASSSGADRFSYNEQFF. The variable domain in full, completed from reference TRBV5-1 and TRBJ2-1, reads KAGVTQTPRYLIKTRGQQVTLSCSPISGHRSVSWYQQTPGQGLQFLFEYFSETQRNKGNFPGRFSGRQFSNSRSEMNVSTLELGDSALYLCASSSGADRFSYNEQFFGPGTRLTVL.

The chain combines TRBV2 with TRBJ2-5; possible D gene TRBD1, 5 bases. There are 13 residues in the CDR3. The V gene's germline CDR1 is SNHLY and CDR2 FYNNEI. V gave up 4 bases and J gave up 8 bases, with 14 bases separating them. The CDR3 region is CASSAGPAFTQYF. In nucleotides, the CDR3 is TGTGCCAGCAGTGCAGGGCCCGCATTCACCCAGTACTTC.

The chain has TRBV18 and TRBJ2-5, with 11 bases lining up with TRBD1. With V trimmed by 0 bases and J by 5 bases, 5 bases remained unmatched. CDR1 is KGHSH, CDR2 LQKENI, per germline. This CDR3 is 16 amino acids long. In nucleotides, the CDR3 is TGTGCCAGCTCACCACCGAGGACAGGGGGCTATGAGACCCAGTACTTC. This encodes CASSPPRTGGYETQYF.

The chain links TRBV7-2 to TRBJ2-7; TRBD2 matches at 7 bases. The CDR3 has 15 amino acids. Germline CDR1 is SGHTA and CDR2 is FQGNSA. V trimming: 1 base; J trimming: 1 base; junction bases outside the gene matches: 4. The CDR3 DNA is TGTGCCAGCAGCTTAGGCGGGAGTAGATCCTACGAGCAGTACTTC. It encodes CASSLGGSRSYEQYF.

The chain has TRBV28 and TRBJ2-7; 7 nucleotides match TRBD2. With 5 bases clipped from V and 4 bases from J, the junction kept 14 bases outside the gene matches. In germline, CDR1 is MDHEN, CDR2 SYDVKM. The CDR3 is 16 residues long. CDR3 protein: CASSPHGGSYSYEQYF. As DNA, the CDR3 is TGTGCCAGCAGTCCTCACGGCGGGAGTTACTCGTACGAGCAGTACTTC. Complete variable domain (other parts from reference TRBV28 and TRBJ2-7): DVKVTQSSRYLVKRTGEKVFLECVQDMDHENMFWYRQDPGLGLRLIYFSYDVKMKEKGDIPEGYSVSREKKERFSLILESASTNQTSMYLCASSPHGGSYSYEQYFGPGTRLTVT.

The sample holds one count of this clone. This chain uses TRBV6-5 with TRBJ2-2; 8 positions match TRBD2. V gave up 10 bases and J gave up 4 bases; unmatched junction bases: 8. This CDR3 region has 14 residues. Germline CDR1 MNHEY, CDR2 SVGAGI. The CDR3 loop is CATNSGILTGELFF. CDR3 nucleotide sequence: TGTGCCACCAATAGCGGGATACTCACCGGGGAGCTGTTTTTT.

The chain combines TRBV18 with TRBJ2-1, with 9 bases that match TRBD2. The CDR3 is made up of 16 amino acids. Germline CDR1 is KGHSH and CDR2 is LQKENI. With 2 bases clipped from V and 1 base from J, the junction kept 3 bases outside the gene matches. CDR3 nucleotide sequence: TGTGCCAGCTCACCAGCGGGGGGGAGGTCCTACAATGAGCAGTTCTTC. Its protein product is CASSPAGGRSYNEQFF.

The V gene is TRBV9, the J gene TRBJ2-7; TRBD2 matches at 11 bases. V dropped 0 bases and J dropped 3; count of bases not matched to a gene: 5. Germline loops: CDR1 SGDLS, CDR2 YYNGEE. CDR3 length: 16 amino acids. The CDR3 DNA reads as TGTGCCAGCAGCGTAGGAAATCTAGCGGGAGGCTACGAGCAGTACTTC. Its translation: CASSVGNLAGGYEQYF.

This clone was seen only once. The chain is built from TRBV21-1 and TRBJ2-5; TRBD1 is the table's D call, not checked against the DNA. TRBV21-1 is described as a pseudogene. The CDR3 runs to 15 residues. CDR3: CASSKLGREGATQYF. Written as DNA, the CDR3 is TGTGCCAGCAGCAAGTTAGGGAGAGAGGGGGCAACCCAGTACTTC.

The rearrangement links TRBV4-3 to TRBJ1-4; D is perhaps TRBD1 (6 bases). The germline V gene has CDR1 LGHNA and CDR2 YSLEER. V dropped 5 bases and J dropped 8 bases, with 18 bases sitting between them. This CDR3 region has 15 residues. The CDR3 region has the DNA TGCGCCAGCAGCATAACAGGGAGCGAGATGGAAAAACTGTTTTTT. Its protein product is CASSITGSEMEKLFF.

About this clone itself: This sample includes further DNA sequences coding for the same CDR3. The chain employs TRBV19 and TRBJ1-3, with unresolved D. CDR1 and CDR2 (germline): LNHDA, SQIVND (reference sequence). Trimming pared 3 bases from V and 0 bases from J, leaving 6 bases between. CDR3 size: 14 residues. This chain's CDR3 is CASSIGSSGNTIYF. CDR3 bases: TGTGCCAGTAGTATCGGCAGCTCTGGAAACACCATATATTTT.

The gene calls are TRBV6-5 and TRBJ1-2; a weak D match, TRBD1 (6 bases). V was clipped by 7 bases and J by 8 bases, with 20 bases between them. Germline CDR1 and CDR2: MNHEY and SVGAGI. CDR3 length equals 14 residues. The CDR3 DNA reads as TGTGCCAGCACCCCACGGGGGGGCTATGGGGGCTACACCTTC. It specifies CASTPRGGYGGYTF.

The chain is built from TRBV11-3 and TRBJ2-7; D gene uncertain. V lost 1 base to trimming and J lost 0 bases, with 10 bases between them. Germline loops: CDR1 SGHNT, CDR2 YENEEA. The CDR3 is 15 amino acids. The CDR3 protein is CASSLVVGLSYEQYF. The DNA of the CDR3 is TGTGCCAGCAGCTTAGTAGTCGGCCTCTCCTACGAGCAGTACTTC.